This T cell receptor (beta chain) was recorded in a study of Graves' ophthalmopathy and Graves' hyperthyroidism. This clonotype was detected only a few times. V was shortened by 0 bases and J by 7 bases, with 6 bases between the two germline ends. Germline V gene data show CDR1 as GTSNPN and CDR2 as SVGIG (reference sequence). The CDR3 covers 11 residues. Amplification of TCR beta CDR3 regions used RNA transcripts. RT-PCR in the first round used HTBI primers; a second-round multiplex PCR followed. MiXCR, run by TCRdb on the multiplex PCR reads, gives a single entry per CDR3 protein. Among approximately 1.2 million distinct CDR3 sequences listed, less than 45% were seen once.

The sequencing sample was made of peripheral blood or thyroid tissue (not recorded which). The chain couples TRBV30 to TRBJ1-1; D perhaps matches TRBD1 (5 bases). The TCR comes from an adult man with Graves' hyperthyroidism. This CDR3 is CAWSVQVEAFF. The CDR3 DNA is TGTGCCTGGAGTGTACAGGTTGAAGCTTTCTTT.